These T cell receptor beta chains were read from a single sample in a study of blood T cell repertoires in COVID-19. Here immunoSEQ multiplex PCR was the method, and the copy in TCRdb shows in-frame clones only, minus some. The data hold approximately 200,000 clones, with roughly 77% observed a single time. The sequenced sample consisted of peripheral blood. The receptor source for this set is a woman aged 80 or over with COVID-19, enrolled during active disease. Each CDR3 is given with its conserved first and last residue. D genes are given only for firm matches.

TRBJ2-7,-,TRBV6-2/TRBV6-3,CASSKRFERQYF
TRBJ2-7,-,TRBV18,CASSPPSRAYEQYF
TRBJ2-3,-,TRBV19,CASSSELVADTQYF
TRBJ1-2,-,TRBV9,CASSVPGSLFDYGYTF
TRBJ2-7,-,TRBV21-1,CASSKKDGTGVPPYEQYF
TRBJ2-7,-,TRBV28,CASSFSGSSYEQYF
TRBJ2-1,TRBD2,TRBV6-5,CASRRSSGNMNEQFF
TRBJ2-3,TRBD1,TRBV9,CASSVVGQGATDTQYF
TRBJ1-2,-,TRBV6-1,CASSEGGGLNNYGYTF
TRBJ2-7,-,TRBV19,CASSTYGEQYF
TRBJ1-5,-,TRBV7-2,CASSMGANSNQPQHF
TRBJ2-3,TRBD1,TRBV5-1,CASSHQSTGGGTDTQYF
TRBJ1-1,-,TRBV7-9,CASSPSPSSVNTEAFF
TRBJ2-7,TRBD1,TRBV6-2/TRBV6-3,CASSYPARGQYEQYF
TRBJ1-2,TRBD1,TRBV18,CASSPPGRGRGYTF
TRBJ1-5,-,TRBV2,CASSGTDYYQPQHF
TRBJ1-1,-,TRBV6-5,CASSYSRQALTEAFF
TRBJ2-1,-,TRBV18,CASSPRRVSYNEQFF
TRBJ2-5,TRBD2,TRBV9,CASSVGLAGGVGQETQYF
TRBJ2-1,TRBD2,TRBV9,CASSSLGLAGARNEQFF